This T cell receptor beta chain comes out of a study of CD8+ T cells in alopecia areata. Whole-study findings and limits: Shared TCR sequences were less clear between patients than in mice, possibly partly from HLA diversity.

In each case, RNA was isolated and then reverse transcribed into cDNA as the sequencing template. Libraries were prepared by immunoSEQ multiplex PCR; TCRdb keeps only in-frame clonotypes and omits some of them. The sample lists 150,000 to 160,000 clones, around 50% occurring once. Trimming took 4 bases from V and 7 from J, leaving 22 bases between them. The CDR3 totals 15 residues. Germline CDR1 SQVTM, CDR2 ANQGSEA. On this clone itself: Its antigen is unknown.

This clonotype was obtained from a human donor with alopecia areata. The sample consisted of CD8+ T cells sorted from blood, taken at week 0. This chain joins TRBV29-1 and TRBJ1-1; D perhaps matches TRBD1 (6 bases). In nucleotides, the CDR3 is TGCAGCGTTGCCCAGGAACAGGGCCGACGGTATGAAGCTTTCTTT. Amino acids: CSVAQEQGRRYEAFF.